One and the same sample provided the 18 T cell receptor beta chains below, sequenced in a study of blood T cells in healthy people across ages. The authors ran a second PCR of roughly 6 to 12 cycles using a sample-barcoded 5' primer and a J-beta primer mix. TCRdb reprocessed the 5' RACE reads with MiXCR, giving one entry per CDR3 protein. The table lists 800,000 or so distinct CDR3 sequences, 20% to 30% of them singletons, with more than 3% in the top ten. Another study also made use of these data, one on T cells of mothers and their children.

The sequencing input was blood. Receptor source: a boy aged 10-17 years in good health.

A note on this clonotype: At one end the junction does not follow the germline gene, possibly because of a read error. The rearrangement links TRBV20-1 to TRBJ2-7, with TRBD2 matching 9 bases. Germline V gene data show CDR1 as DFQATT and CDR2 as SNEGSKA (reference sequence). The CDR3 is 15 amino acids. CDR3 in DNA: TGCAGTGCTCGAGATAGCGGGGGCTACTCCTACGAGCAGTACTTC. Translated, it gives CSARDSGGYSYEQYF.

The genes are TRBV20-1 and TRBJ2-7, with TRBD1 matching over 10 bases. V shed 5 bases and J 5 bases; nucleotides not matched to a gene: 15. Germline CDR1 reads DFQATT; CDR2 reads SNEGSKA (reference sequence). The CDR3 has 16 amino acids. CDR3 residues: CSAGGVQTGGPHEQYF. CDR3 nucleotide sequence: TGCAGTGCTGGAGGGGTACAGACAGGGGGCCCCCACGAGCAGTACTTC.

In this sample, this clonotype turned up a few times. The rearrangement links TRBV6-1 to TRBJ1-6, with 7 bases that match TRBD1. J gave up 0 bases and V 6 bases, and 8 bases lay outside the gene matches. CDR1 MNHNS and CDR2 SASEGT come from the germline V gene. The CDR3 runs 17 residues. CDR3 in amino acids: CASRAGTVSSYNSPLHF. CDR3 in DNA: TGTGCCAGCAGGGCCGGGACAGTGAGCTCCTATAATTCACCCCTCCACTTT.

This rearrangement joins TRBV27 to TRBJ2-1; 11 nucleotides line up with TRBD2. CDR3 length: 18 residues. From germline, CDR1 is MNHEY and CDR2 SMNVEV (reference sequence). V lost 5 bases and J lost 0; bases outside the gene matches: 9. The CDR3 sequence: CASSRSPLAGGSYNEQFF. The CDR3 DNA reads TGTGCCAGCAGTAGGTCGCCCCTAGCGGGGGGCTCCTACAATGAGCAGTTCTTC.

This sequence joins TRBV10-3 and TRBJ1-1; possible D gene TRBD1, 5 bases. Germline values: CDR1 ENHRY, CDR2 SYGVKD. The CDR3 is 14 amino acids. Trimming removed 5 bases from V and 0 bases from J, with 10 bases in between. For the CDR3, the DNA is TGTGCCATCAGTCCGGGACCTATGAACACTGAAGCTTTCTTT. Translating gives CAISPGPMNTEAFF.

This clonotype was found a few times. The chain employs TRBV12-3 or TRBV12-4 and TRBJ2-5; TRBD1 aligns across 8 bases. V lost 4 bases to trimming and J lost 5 bases; unmatched junction nucleotides: 9. The CDR3 is made up of 15 amino acids. The CDR3 DNA is TGTGCCAGCAGTTCTGGGACAGGTCGGCCCGAGACCCAGTACTTC. Its protein product is CASSSGTGRPETQYF.

The J gene is TRBJ1-5, the V gene TRBV28, with 8 bases aligning to TRBD1. The V and J ends lost 2 bases and 4 bases, in that order; junction bases with no gene match: 4. CDR3 length: 15 residues. Germline CDR1 MDHEN, CDR2 SYDVKM. CDR3 amino acids: CASSLAGGANQPQHF. In DNA form, the CDR3 reads TGTGCCAGCAGTTTAGCAGGGGGCGCAAATCAGCCCCAGCATTTT. Full variable domain (remainder filled in from reference TRBV28 and TRBJ1-5): DVKVTQSSRYLVKRTGEKVFLECVQDMDHENMFWYRQDPGLGLRLIYFSYDVKMKEKGDIPEGYSVSREKKERFSLILESASTNQTSMYLCASSLAGGANQPQHFGDGTRLSIL.

The chain links TRBV12-5 to TRBJ2-7; tentative D call: TRBD2 (5 bases). CDR3 length equals 13 residues. Germline CDR1 LGHNT, CDR2 FRNRAP. V was clipped by 9 bases and J by 6 bases, with 18 bases between them. CDR3 region: CASGVSGLSEQYF. The CDR3, as DNA: TGTGCTAGCGGGGTTTCCGGCCTTTCCGAGCAGTACTTC. The full variable domain, with the rest looked up from reference TRBV12-5 and TRBJ2-7, is DARVTQTPRHKVTEMGQEVTMRCQPILGHNTVFWYRQTMMQGLELLAYFRNRAPLDDSGMPKDRFSAEMPDATLATLKIQPSEPRDSAVYFCASGVSGLSEQYFGPGTRLTVT.

The chain is built from TRBV7-9 and TRBJ2-2; possibly TRBD1 for D (5 bases). Trimming cost V 4 bases and J 0 bases, with 15 bases left between them. CDR1 SEHNR and CDR2 FQNEAQ come from the germline V gene (reference sequence). CDR3 size: 17 residues. The CDR3 spells CASSSSGRTTNTGELFF. The DNA for the CDR3 is TGTGCCAGCAGCTCCTCCGGGCGGACAACGAACACCGGGGAGCTGTTTTTT.

This chain links TRBV29-1 with TRBJ2-3; 7 bases agree with TRBD2. The CDR3 totals 13 residues. In germline, CDR1 is SQVTM, CDR2 ANQGSEA. V lost 1 base and J lost 6; bases outside the gene matches: 4. In DNA, the CDR3 is TGCAGCGTTGAAGGCGGGAGTGTCGATACGCAGTATTTT. Its protein product is CSVEGGSVDTQYF.

The chain has TRBV7-9 and TRBJ2-1; a possible D gene is TRBD1 (5 bases). The end of the DNA aligns better with TRBJ2-5, so the J call may be wrong. The germline V gene has CDR1 SEHNR and CDR2 FQNEAQ (reference sequence). CDR3 size: 14 residues. DNA of the CDR3: TGTGCCAGCAGCTTAGAACAGGCCCAAGAGACCCAGTACTTC. It yields the protein CASSLEQAQETQYF.

This clonotype appeared a few times. The chain's CDR3 is CASSLYSSYNEQFF. The CDR3 coding sequence is TGTGCCAGCAGTTTATATAGCTCCTACAATGAGCAGTTCTTC. The V call is TRBV27, the J call TRBJ2-1, with D unresolved. CDR3 length equals 14 residues. Germline lookup yields CDR1 MNHEY and CDR2 SMNVEV (reference sequence). The V end was cut by 1 base, the J end by 0 bases, with 4 bases between.

On this clonotype: One junction end disagrees with the germline gene, perhaps due to a read error. The chain has TRBV25-1 and TRBJ1-2, with unresolved D. The CDR3 extends over 15 amino acids. CDR1 is MGHDK and CDR2 is SYGVNS in the germline V gene. The CDR3 spells CASSDSRPSDYSYTF. CDR3 in DNA: TGTGCCAGCAGTGATTCCAGGCCCAGTGACTATAGCTACACCTTC.

This clonotype was found a few times. J is TRBJ2-7 and V is TRBV6-2 or TRBV6-3; D ambiguous. Deletions cut 4 bases from V and 5 bases from J, with 24 bases between. Looked up from germline, CDR1 is MNHEY and CDR2 is SVGEGT. The CDR3 sequence is 17 residues long. The CDR3 coding sequence is TGTGCCAGCAGTTCGTCTTTTTTGGGGTGGACGGAAGACGAGCAGTACTTC. Its translation is CASSSSFLGWTEDEQYF.

J is TRBJ2-7 and V is TRBV4-3, with 9 bases matching TRBD1. Germline V gives CDR1 LGHNA, CDR2 YSLEER. V lost 0 bases and J lost 3; bases outside the gene matches: 6. The CDR3 length is 16 residues. The CDR3 region is CASSQDNRGPGYEQYF. CDR3 in DNA: TGCGCCAGCAGCCAAGATAACAGGGGGCCGGGCTACGAGCAGTACTTC.

This clonotype was picked up a small number of times. V and J are TRBV24-1 and TRBJ2-1, with 8 bases identical to TRBD1. Germline values: CDR1 KGHDR, CDR2 SFDVKD. Trimming removed 4 bases from V and 0 bases from J; junction bases left unmatched: 13. The CDR3 has 19 residues. The CDR3 coding sequence is TGTGCCACCAGTGAGGGACAGGATTTAGGTTCGAGCTCCTACAATGAGCAGTTCTTC. As protein: CATSEGQDLGSSSYNEQFF.

This clonotype has only a few counts. Written as DNA, the CDR3 is TGTGCCAGCAGCGAGCCCAAAGCGGGAGAAGTGCTCTACTACTCCTACGAGCAGTACTTC. Amino acid sequence: CASSEPKAGEVLYYSYEQYF. The V and J genes are TRBV21-1 and TRBJ2-5; TRBD2 is the table's D call and was not checked against the DNA. The J call may be wrong; the DNA end is better matched by TRBJ2-7. TRBV21-1 represents a pseudogene. This CDR3 spans 20 amino acids.

The CDR3 bases are TGCAGCGTTGAAGGACAGCAACAGACCCAGTACTTC. Translation gives CSVEGQQQTQYF. The chain uses TRBV29-1 and TRBJ2-5; a possible D gene is TRBD1 (5 bases). Trimming cost V 1 base and J 6 bases, with 9 bases left between them. The germline CDR1 and CDR2 sequences are SQVTM and ANQGSEA. This CDR3 is built from 12 residues.